One and the same sample provided the 7 T cell receptor beta chains below, sequenced in a study of vaccination effects on CD4 cells after COVID-19. Antigen specificity for these receptors is unknown. Scientists isolated CD4+ T cells after an approximately 9-day culture period ended. TCRdb's table, derived via immunoSEQ multiplex PCR, lists solely in-frame clones and lacks some. The data show 45,000 to 50,000 clones, 76% seen once. The input for sequencing was CD4+ T cells from PBMCs cultured without peptide, taken before COVID-19 vaccination. The receptors originated from a human donor who had a prior SARS-CoV-2 infection.

This clone came up once. The chain joins TRBV9 to TRBJ2-5; D is undetermined. Germline V gene lookup returns CDR1 SGDLS and CDR2 YYNGEE. Trimming stripped 3 bases from V and 7 bases from J, with 16 bases between. This CDR3 has 14 amino acids. The DNA for the CDR3 is TGTGCCAGCAGCGGCCGGGCCTCGACCGCGACCCAGTACTTC. This translates into CASSGRASTATQYF.

The gene calls are TRBV5-4 and TRBJ2-7; TRBD1 matches 9 bases. This CDR3 spans 14 amino acids. Germline CDR1 reads SGHNT; CDR2 reads YYREEE (reference sequence). J lost 5 bases, V lost 4 bases, and 7 bases had no gene match. The CDR3: CASSTGTGTNEQYF. The CDR3 DNA is TGTGCCAGCAGCACCGGGACAGGGACGAACGAGCAGTACTTC.

The chain links TRBV28 to TRBJ1-2, with D hard to call. Germline V gives CDR1 MDHEN, CDR2 SYDVKM. The CDR3 extends over 15 amino acids. V lost 3 bases and J 4 bases, leaving 15 bases between the germline ends. The CDR3 DNA reads TGTGCCAGCAGTTTGTATATAAGGGAATCCTATGGCTACACCTTC. Protein: CASSLYIRESYGYTF.

This chain connects TRBV6-5 to TRBJ1-1; D not certain. V shed 5 bases and J shed 3 bases, with 10 bases lying between them. Germline V gene data show CDR1 as MNHEY and CDR2 as SVGAGI. This CDR3 contains 13 residues. This chain's CDR3 is CASSPVVDTEAFF. DNA for the CDR3: TGTGCCAGCAGTCCCGTGGTGGACACTGAAGCTTTCTTT.

The chain couples TRBV25-1 to TRBJ1-6; the D is unclear. With 4 bases removed from V and 10 bases from J, the gap between germline ends came to 17 bases. Germline V gene data show CDR1 as MGHDK and CDR2 as SYGVNS. The CDR3 consists of 15 residues. CDR3 loop: CASSGNTGFGSPLHF. The CDR3, as DNA: TGTGCCAGCAGTGGAAACACGGGGTTTGGGTCACCCCTCCACTTT. Using reference TRBV25-1 and TRBJ1-6 for the parts outside the CDR3, the full variable domain is EADIYQTPRYLVIGTGKKITLECSQTMGHDKMYWYQQDPGMELHLIHYSYGVNSTEKGDLSSESTVSRIRTEHFPLTLESARPSHTSQYLCASSGNTGFGSPLHFGNGTRLTVT.

This clone appeared a few times. V usage is TRBV3-1 (or the pseudogene TRBV3-2) and J usage is TRBJ2-1; 10 bases align to TRBD2. Germline trimming cut 3 bases from V and 8 bases from J; bases unmatched to any gene: 10. Germline V lookup: CDR1 LGHDT, CDR2 YNNKEL (reference sequence). This CDR3 has 16 residues. The CDR3 bases are TGTGCCAGCAGCCACGGAGCGGGAGGGCCGTTCGATGAGCAGTTCTTC. Amino acids: CASSHGAGGPFDEQFF.

This rearrangement joins TRBV7-9 to TRBJ2-3; unclear D gene. Trimming left V 6 bases short and J 2 bases short, with 9 bases between. The CDR3 is 13 residues long. CDR1 SEHNR and CDR2 FQNEAQ come from the germline V gene (reference sequence). The CDR3 DNA sequence: TGTGCCAGCAGTCCCAGAAACACAGATACGCAGTATTTT. It yields the protein CASSPRNTDTQYF.